Below are 18 T cell receptor beta chains sequenced from a single sample in a study of patients and donors after allogeneic stem cell transplantation. TCRdb reprocessed the RT-PCR reads via MiXCR and lists one record per CDR3 protein. This table has about 8,300 distinct CDR3 sequences, more than 9% appearing once. The source material was blood, either unsorted or a sorted T cell fraction (not recorded which). These receptors all stem from a human donor who was either an allogeneic HSCT recipient or a stem cell or donor lymphocyte infusion donor (not recorded which). It is not recorded whose cells these are; they may come from a transplant donor.

This clonotype was observed many times. V is TRBV29-1 and J is TRBJ1-5; D perhaps matches TRBD1 (5 bases). The CDR3 length is 13 residues. Trimming cost V 5 bases and J 5 bases, with 13 bases left between them. Germline V gene sequence: CDR1 SQVTM, CDR2 ANQGSEA. As DNA, the CDR3 is TGCAGCGTTCGGAAAGGGGTTGATCAGCCCCAGCATTTT. Translation gives CSVRKGVDQPQHF.

This clonotype was detected only a few times. This chain links TRBV12-3 or TRBV12-4 with TRBJ2-5, with D perhaps being TRBD1 or TRBD2 (5 bases each). V lost 3 bases, J lost 5 bases, and 13 bases lay in between. This CDR3 comprises 14 residues. The CDR3 coding sequence is TGTGCCAGCAGTTTCTCTGGGGGTGGCGAGACCCAGTACTTC. This codes for CASSFSGGGETQYF.

Only a few counts were recorded for this clonotype. The chain is built from TRBV7-6 and TRBJ2-3, with D tentatively TRBD1 (5 bases). V was pared by 2 bases and J by 4 bases, with 10 bases between. CDR1 is SGHVS, CDR2 FNYEAQ, per germline. There are 14 residues in the CDR3. The CDR3 nucleotides are TGTGCCAGCAGCTTAAATAAAGGGGCAGATACGCAGTATTTT. This codes for CASSLNKGADTQYF.

This clonotype was seen at least ten times. The chain joins TRBV12-3 or TRBV12-4 to TRBJ1-4; maybe TRBD1 (5 bases). V was pared by 5 bases and J by 5 bases, with 12 bases between. The CDR3 length is 14 residues. CDR3 DNA: TGTGCCAGCAGTCCGACAGTTTTGAATGAAAAACTGTTTTTT. Translating it yields CASSPTVLNEKLFF.

This clonotype was detected once. This could be a read error, since a much larger clone is one nucleotide away. This chain connects TRBV11-2 to TRBJ1-2; a possible D gene is TRBD1 (5 bases). This CDR3 is 12 amino acids long. The germline gives CDR1 SGHAT, CDR2 FQNNGV. The CDR3 DNA reads as TGTGCCCGCAGTTCAACTCGGGGCGGCTACACCTTC. This sequence encodes CARSSTRGGYTF.

This clonotype was detected many times. The chain links TRBV25-1 to TRBJ1-3; D is ambiguous. The CDR3 runs 15 residues. Germline V gene data show CDR1 as MGHDK and CDR2 as SYGVNS. With 5 bases removed from V and 1 base from J, the gap between germline ends came to 12 bases. CDR3 coding DNA: TGTGCCAGCAGTTGGAGCGGAAGATCTGGAAACACCATATATTTT. Its translation is CASSWSGRSGNTIYF.

This clonotype was picked up one time. The J gene is TRBJ2-7, the V gene TRBV5-5, with 8 positions matching TRBD2. This CDR3 region has 17 residues. The V gene end was trimmed by 1 base and the J gene end by 3 bases; junction bases not matched to a gene: 12. Germline CDR1 is SGHKS and CDR2 is YYEKEE (reference sequence). CDR3 coding DNA: TGTGCCAGCAGCTTGAGCAGTGGGGTAGCGGGGATCTACGAGCAGTACTTC. This sequence encodes CASSLSSGVAGIYEQYF.

This clonotype was observed many times. The V call is TRBV18, the J call TRBJ1-3; D not resolved. The CDR3 has 16 amino acids. Germline V gene lookup returns CDR1 KGHSH and CDR2 LQKENI. V lost 2 bases, J lost 2 bases, and 13 bases lay in between. CDR3 sequence: CASSPIGSSAGNTIYF. For the CDR3, the DNA is TGTGCCAGCTCACCAATAGGGAGTTCGGCTGGAAACACCATATATTTT.

This clonotype is large. The chain is built from TRBV6-5 and TRBJ1-3; a weak D match, TRBD1 (5 bases). V was shortened by 4 bases and J by 8 bases, with 9 bases between the two germline ends. The CDR3 is made up of 12 amino acids. Germline values: CDR1 MNHEY, CDR2 SVGAGI. CDR3 DNA sequence: TGTGCCAGCAGTTCAACAGGTGACACCATATATTTT. Protein product: CASSSTGDTIYF.

At least ten counts were recorded for this clonotype. V usage is TRBV5-5 and J usage is TRBJ1-1; tentatively, D is TRBD1 (5 bases). The germline CDR1 and CDR2 sequences are SGHKS and YYEKEE (reference sequence). The CDR3 length is 13 residues. V shed 1 base and J shed 5 bases, with 9 bases lying between them. The CDR3 DNA reads TGTGCCAGCAGCTTGTCACGGGGGACTGAAGCTTTCTTT. This codes for CASSLSRGTEAFF.

This clonotype was counted only a few times. The chain has TRBV20-1 and TRBJ2-1, with D perhaps matching TRBD2 (6 bases). Looked up from germline, CDR1 is DFQATT and CDR2 is SNEGSKA (reference sequence). This CDR3 comprises 17 residues. V was clipped by 1 base and J by 0 bases, with 16 bases between them. Here the CDR3 DNA reads TGCAGTGCTAGAGCTACGCTAGCGCGGAGCTCCTACAATGAGCAGTTCTTC. This gives the protein CSARATLARSSYNEQFF.

This clonotype has just a few counts. This chain connects TRBV20-1 to TRBJ2-3; 8 nucleotides agree with TRBD2. Germline V gene lookup returns CDR1 DFQATT and CDR2 SNEGSKA (reference sequence). The CDR3 spans 13 residues. The J segment lost 6 bases and the V segment lost 3 bases, leaving 5 bases of the junction unmatched. The CDR3 is CSASGGASDTQYF. The CDR3 bases are TGCAGTGCTAGCGGGGGGGCGAGCGATACGCAGTATTTT.

The sample holds many counts of this clonotype. This chain's CDR3 is CSVEMNSGNTIYF. CDR3 nucleotide sequence: TGCAGCGTTGAGATGAACTCTGGAAACACCATATATTTT. The chain carries TRBV29-1 and TRBJ1-3, with unresolved D. V lost 3 bases to trimming and J lost 0 bases, with 6 bases between them. The CDR3 sequence is 13 residues long. CDR1 and CDR2 (germline): SQVTM, ANQGSEA.

This rearrangement joins TRBV7-8 to TRBJ1-3; tentatively, D is TRBD1 (5 bases). CDR3 length: 16 residues. The germline V gene has CDR1 SGHVS and CDR2 FQNEAQ. Trimming left V 1 base short and J 3 bases short, with 13 bases between. CDR3 protein: CASSLVLGPGGNTIYF. CDR3 sequence (DNA): TGTGCCAGCAGCTTAGTGTTGGGGCCGGGTGGAAACACCATATATTTT.

The chain joins TRBV20-1 to TRBJ2-1, with D possibly TRBD1 on 7 matching bases. The CDR3 is made up of 15 amino acids. From germline, CDR1 is DFQATT and CDR2 SNEGSKA (reference sequence). The V and J ends lost 4 bases and 5 bases respectively, with 18 bases between them. In DNA form, the CDR3 reads TGCAGTGCTACCGGGGGACAGCAAGGTCACAATGAGCAGTTCTTC. Translated, it gives CSATGGQQGHNEQFF.

This clonotype has a count of ten or more. The rearrangement links TRBV20-1 to TRBJ1-2; D call uncertain. This CDR3 region has 14 residues. V was trimmed by 1 base and J by 1 base, leaving 10 bases between them. Looked up from germline, CDR1 is DFQATT and CDR2 is SNEGSKA (reference sequence). The CDR3: CSARGRKDNYGYTF. The CDR3, as DNA: TGCAGTGCTAGAGGTCGCAAGGATAACTATGGCTACACCTTC.

The chain combines TRBV3-1 with TRBJ2-3; 8 nucleotides agree with TRBD2. The germline V gene encodes CDR1 LGHDT and CDR2 YNNKEL (reference sequence). Germline trimming cut 1 base from V and 0 bases from J; bases unmatched to any gene: 0. The CDR3 covers 15 residues. The CDR3 coding sequence is TGTGCCAGCAGCCAAGCGGGGGGGAGCACAGATACGCAGTATTTT. Translation: CASSQAGGSTDTQYF.

This clonotype was found a few times. The chain joins TRBV7-2 to TRBJ1-6, with 7 bases that match TRBD1. The germline V gene has CDR1 SGHTA and CDR2 FQGNSA. This CDR3 contains 14 residues. V trimming: 3 bases; J trimming: 7 bases; junction bases outside the gene matches: 3. The CDR3 DNA reads as TGTGCCAGCAGCTTCGACAGGGTAAATTCACCCCTCCACTTT. Encoded protein: CASSFDRVNSPLHF.